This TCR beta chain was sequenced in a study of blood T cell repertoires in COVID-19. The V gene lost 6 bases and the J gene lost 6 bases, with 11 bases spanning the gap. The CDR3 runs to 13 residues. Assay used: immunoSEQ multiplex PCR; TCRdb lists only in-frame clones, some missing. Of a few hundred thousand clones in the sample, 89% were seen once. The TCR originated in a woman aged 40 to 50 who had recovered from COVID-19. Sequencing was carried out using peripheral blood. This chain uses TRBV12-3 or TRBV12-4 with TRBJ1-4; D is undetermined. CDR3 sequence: CASSRAAYEKLFF. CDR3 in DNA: TGTGCCAGCAGCCGCGCTGCCTATGAAAAACTGTTTTTT.